The 14 T cell receptor beta chains below were found in one sample sequenced in a study of cytotoxic CD8 clonotypes in ibrutinib-treated CLL. Generated by immunoSEQ multiplex PCR, the TCRdb table keeps only in-frame clones and is missing some. This sample yields some 40,000 clones, of which approximately 71% are seen a single time; approximately 7.7% belongs to the top ten. The sample in question was PBMCs, obtained at disease progression, from a patient treated with ibrutinib. All receptors come from a human donor with chronic lymphocytic leukemia.

The chain uses TRBV18 and TRBJ2-7; 8 bases agree with TRBD1. The V gene's germline CDR1 is KGHSH and CDR2 LQKENI. The CDR3 is 14 residues long. V was pared by 6 bases and J by 2 bases, with 6 bases of the junction left unmatched. This CDR3 is CASSLGTGTYEQYF. As DNA, the CDR3 is TGTGCCAGCTCTTTGGGGACAGGCACCTACGAGCAGTACTTC.

This chain joins TRBV5-6 and TRBJ2-7; maybe TRBD1 (7 bases). V lost 3 bases, J lost 4 bases, and 17 bases lay in between. Germline CDR1 reads SGHDT; CDR2 reads YYEEEE. The CDR3 runs to 15 residues. This CDR3 reads CASSSLTAGGYEQYF. Written as DNA, the CDR3 is TGTGCCAGCAGCTCGCTCACAGCAGGGGGGTACGAGCAGTACTTC.

The chain combines TRBV7-3 with TRBJ2-7; no clear D gene. This CDR3 contains 14 residues. V was shortened by 5 bases and J by 0 bases, with 11 bases between the two germline ends. CDR1 SGHTA and CDR2 FQGTGA come from the germline V gene. This chain's CDR3 is CASSPDPNSYEQYF. The CDR3 DNA follows: TGTGCCAGCAGCCCGGATCCGAACTCCTACGAGCAGTACTTC.

The chain carries TRBV5-1 and TRBJ1-1, with a possible D match to TRBD1 (6 bases). This CDR3 comprises 15 residues. Germline CDR1 and CDR2: SGHRS and YFSETQ. Trimming took 5 bases from V and 4 from J, leaving 18 bases between them. Here the CDR3 DNA reads TGCGCCAGCAGACAGGGCCAAGAATTATCCACTGAAGCTTTCTTT. This sequence encodes CASRQGQELSTEAFF.

The V gene is TRBV6-5, the J gene TRBJ1-5; D perhaps matches TRBD1 (6 bases). V was cut by 8 bases and J by 7 bases, with 12 bases left in between. This CDR3 contains 12 residues. CDR1 is MNHEY and CDR2 is SVGAGI in the germline V gene. The DNA of the CDR3 is TGTGCCAGCCAGGGGTATGGGCAGCCCCAGCATTTT. Translated, it gives CASQGYGQPQHF.

The chain carries TRBV6-5 and TRBJ1-5; perhaps TRBD1 as D (5 bases). Germline loops: CDR1 MNHEY, CDR2 SVGAGI. The CDR3 contains 14 residues. V dropped 4 bases and J dropped 7 bases, with 14 bases sitting between them. The CDR3 DNA reads TGTGCCAGCAGTTTCCTAAGCAGGGACCAGCCCCAGCATTTT. Its protein is CASSFLSRDQPQHF.

This chain uses TRBV30 with TRBJ1-6, with D maybe TRBD1 (6 bases). Germline assignment: CDR1 GTSNPN and CDR2 SVGIG (reference sequence). The ends were cut back, 2 bases at V and 8 bases at J, with 16 bases in the middle. The CDR3 runs 15 residues. The CDR3 nucleotides read TGTGCCTGGAGTCGGACAGTTTCTTTAGATTCACCCCTCCACTTT. Its translation: CAWSRTVSLDSPLHF.

The genes are TRBV30 and TRBJ1-1; D gene unclear. The V gene's germline CDR1 is GTSNPN and CDR2 SVGIG (reference sequence). Trimming cost V 8 bases and J 5 bases, with 18 bases left between them. The CDR3 is 13 amino acids. The CDR3 bases are TGTGCCGGGCTGGCGGCCCGATGGACTGAAGCTTTCTTT. Translated, it gives CAGLAARWTEAFF.

The CDR3 is CASSLGGSNSPLHF. The CDR3 coding sequence is TGTGCCAGCAGCTTAGGCGGGTCCAATTCACCCCTCCACTTT. The rearrangement uses TRBV7-2 and TRBJ1-6; D uncertain. Germline V lookup: CDR1 SGHTA, CDR2 FQGNSA. Trimming shortened V by 1 base and J by 7 bases, and 8 bases separated the two germline ends. The CDR3 contains 14 residues.

The table lists this clone with a few counts. The chain recombines TRBV19 with TRBJ2-1; D possibly matches TRBD1 or TRBD2 (6 bases each). CDR1 and CDR2 (germline): LNHDA, SQIVND (reference sequence). V was shortened by 7 bases and J by 8 bases, with 18 bases between the two germline ends. This CDR3 has 14 residues. In nucleotides, the CDR3 is TGTGCCAGTATGAATGAGGCCGGGGGCTATGAGCAGTTCTTC. Its protein product is CASMNEAGGYEQFF.

The CDR3 region is CATSRGGRPLNTGELFF. CDR3 nucleotide sequence: TGTGCCACCAGCAGAGGGGGTAGGCCGCTTAACACCGGGGAGCTGTTTTTT. V usage is TRBV15 and J usage is TRBJ2-2; no definite D call. The V end was cut by 1 base, the J end by 2 bases, with 14 bases between. The CDR3 is 17 amino acids. CDR1 and CDR2 from the germline V gene are LNHNV and YYDKDF (reference sequence).

The DNA for the CDR3 is TGTGCCAGCATCTTTGTTAGCGGGAGGTACAATGAGCAGTTCTTC. It encodes CASIFVSGRYNEQFF. This chain uses TRBV9 with TRBJ2-1; 10 bases agree with TRBD2. Germline trimming cut 6 bases from V and 4 bases from J; bases unmatched to any gene: 7. Germline values: CDR1 SGDLS, CDR2 YYNGEE. CDR3 length: 15 residues.

This clone has a single count. The chain couples TRBV11-3 to TRBJ2-1; 11 bases are shared with TRBD2. CDR1 and CDR2 from the germline V gene are SGHNT and YENEEA. The CDR3 contains 18 residues. J gave up 2 bases and V 0 bases, and 6 bases lay outside the gene matches. The CDR3 DNA is TGTGCCAGCAGCTTAGACCCAACTAGCGGGAGTCCCTACAATGAGCAGTTCTTC. Translation: CASSLDPTSGSPYNEQFF.

Of note for this clone: The sample has other DNA sequences that encode this CDR3 too. The chain joins TRBV27 to TRBJ2-5, with unresolved D. The germline gives CDR1 MNHEY, CDR2 SMNVEV (reference sequence). V lost 3 bases and J 1 base, leaving 0 bases between the germline ends. This CDR3 is 11 amino acids long. This CDR3 is CASSFQETQYF. The CDR3 nucleotides read TGTGCCAGCAGTTTCCAAGAGACCCAGTACTTC.